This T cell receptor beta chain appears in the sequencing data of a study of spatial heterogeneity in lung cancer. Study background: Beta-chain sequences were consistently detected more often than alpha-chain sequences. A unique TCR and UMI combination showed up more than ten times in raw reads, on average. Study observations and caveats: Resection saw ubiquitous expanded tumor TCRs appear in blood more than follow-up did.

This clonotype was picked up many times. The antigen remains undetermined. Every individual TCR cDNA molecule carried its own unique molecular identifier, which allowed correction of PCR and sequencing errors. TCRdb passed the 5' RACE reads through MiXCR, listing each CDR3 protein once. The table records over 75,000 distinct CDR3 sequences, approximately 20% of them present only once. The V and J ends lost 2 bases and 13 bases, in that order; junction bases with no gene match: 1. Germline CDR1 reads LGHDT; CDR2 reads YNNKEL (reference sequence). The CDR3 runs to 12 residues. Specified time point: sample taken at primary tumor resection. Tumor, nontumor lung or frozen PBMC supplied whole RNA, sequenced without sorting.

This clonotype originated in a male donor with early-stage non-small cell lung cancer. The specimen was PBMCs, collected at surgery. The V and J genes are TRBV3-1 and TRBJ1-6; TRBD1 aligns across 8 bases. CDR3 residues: CASSQRDRPLHF. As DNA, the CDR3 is TGTGCCAGCAGCCAACGGGACAGGCCCCTCCACTTT.